The 26 T cell receptor beta chains in this list originate from one sample, sequenced in a study of CD8 T cells in ankylosing spondylitis. Study-wide findings and caveats: The study identified a TCR beta motif of several highly homologous variants that appeared characteristic of ankylosing spondylitis blood.

One entry per CDR3 protein, called by TCRdb with MiXCR from the 5' RACE reads. The sample has 350,000 or so distinct CDR3 sequences, 6.5% to 10% seen once. Antigens for these TCRs are unknown. Source material: blood, either unsorted or a sorted T cell fraction (not recorded which). The receptor source for this set is a male donor with ankylosing spondylitis.

The chain joins TRBV10-2 to TRBJ2-5, with 8 bases aligning to TRBD2. The CDR3 spans 15 residues. V trimming: 6 bases; J trimming: 4 bases; junction bases outside the gene matches: 10. CDR1 and CDR2 (germline): WSHSY, SAAADI. The CDR3 sequence: CASRGTGGPSETQYF. CDR3 sequence (DNA): TGCGCCAGCAGAGGAACGGGAGGGCCTTCAGAGACCCAGTACTTC.

The table lists this clonotype with a few counts. The chain is built from TRBV5-1 and TRBJ2-7; 8 nucleotides agree with TRBD2. This CDR3 has 15 amino acids. Germline V gene data show CDR1 as SGHRS and CDR2 as YFSETQ. J gave up 6 bases and V 0 bases, and 8 bases lay outside the gene matches. The CDR3 DNA reads as TGCGCCAGCAGCTTGGAGATAGCGGGACCCTTCGAGCAGTACTTC. Protein: CASSLEIAGPFEQYF.

This clonotype has at least ten counts. V and J are TRBV29-1 and TRBJ2-1; perhaps TRBD1 as D (5 bases). The CDR3 spans 14 residues. The germline CDR1 and CDR2 sequences are SQVTM and ANQGSEA. V was clipped by 7 bases and J by 5 bases, with 18 bases between them. CDR3 DNA: TGCAGCGCTGATGTGACAGCGCTTAACAATGAGCAGTTCTTC. Translating gives CSADVTALNNEQFF.

This clonotype has just a few counts. V is TRBV3-1 and J is TRBJ2-3; TRBD2 aligns across 11 bases. Germline loops: CDR1 LGHDT, CDR2 YNNKEL (reference sequence). Trimming took 11 bases from V and 0 from J; bases not matched to a gene: 7. This CDR3 contains 15 residues. In DNA, the CDR3 is TGTGCCCGCCTCGGGACTAGCGGAAGCACAGATACGCAGTATTTT. It specifies CARLGTSGSTDTQYF.

CDR3 in amino acids: CASTTSGGRQPQHF. In nucleotides, the CDR3 is TGTGCCAGCACCACCTCAGGGGGAAGGCAGCCCCAGCATTTT. The V call is TRBV12-3 or TRBV12-4, the J call TRBJ1-5; 7 nucleotides align to TRBD1. The V segment lost 7 bases and the J segment 7 bases; nucleotides outside the gene matches: 10. The CDR3 is 14 amino acids.

The table lists this clonotype with many counts. The chain combines TRBV7-2 with TRBJ2-5; 9 nucleotides line up with TRBD2. J gave up 4 bases and V 5 bases, and 11 bases lay outside the gene matches. The CDR3 runs to 16 residues. In germline, CDR1 is SGHTA, CDR2 FQGNSA. The CDR3 bases are TGTGCCAGCAGCGTTCAATCTAGCGGGAATGGAGAGACCCAGTACTTC. It codes for CASSVQSSGNGETQYF.

A few counts support this clonotype. This chain joins TRBV28 and TRBJ1-1; 9 nucleotides agree with TRBD1. CDR1 and CDR2 from the germline V gene are MDHEN and SYDVKM. With 4 bases clipped from V and 5 bases from J, the junction kept 8 bases outside the gene matches. CDR3 length: 15 amino acids. Written as DNA, the CDR3 is TGTGCCAGCAGTTACCTACAGGGGGCGAAGACTGAAGCTTTCTTT. Protein: CASSYLQGAKTEAFF.

This clonotype has a count of ten or more. This chain links TRBV27 with TRBJ2-5, with D possibly TRBD2 on 6 matching bases. From germline, CDR1 is MNHEY and CDR2 SMNVEV (reference sequence). V was trimmed by 4 bases and J by 5 bases, leaving 17 bases between them. The length of the CDR3 is 15 residues. The chain's CDR3 is CASSSPRGGRETQYF. The CDR3 region has the DNA TGTGCCAGCAGTTCCCCCCGTGGAGGGCGGGAGACCCAGTACTTC.

The CDR3 sequence is CSVDNRGTNYGYTF. The CDR3 DNA is TGCAGCGTTGATAACAGGGGTACTAACTATGGCTACACCTTC. The V call is TRBV29-1, the J call TRBJ1-2, with 7 bases lining up with TRBD1. Germline CDR1 SQVTM, CDR2 ANQGSEA. Germline trimming cut 3 bases from V and 0 bases from J; bases unmatched to any gene: 4. This CDR3 region has 14 residues.

The gene calls are TRBV28 and TRBJ2-1; 8 bases are shared with TRBD2. This CDR3 region has 15 residues. J gave up 9 bases and V 7 bases, and 14 bases lay outside the gene matches. Looked up from germline, CDR1 is MDHEN and CDR2 is SYDVKM. The CDR3 reads CASNEPGLGGIEQFF. The CDR3 bases are TGTGCCAGCAATGAACCGGGACTAGGGGGGATTGAGCAGTTCTTC.

Only a few counts were recorded for this clonotype. The CDR3 DNA reads TGTGCCAGCAGCATAGCGGGAGGGTCCTTGAATGAGCAGTTCTTC. It is translated as CASSIAGGSLNEQFF. V is TRBV9 and J is TRBJ2-1, with 11 bases matching TRBD2. V dropped 4 bases and J dropped 7; count of bases not matched to a gene: 7. The V gene's germline CDR1 is SGDLS and CDR2 YYNGEE. The CDR3 sequence is 15 residues long.

Many counts were recorded for this clonotype. V usage is TRBV9 and J usage is TRBJ2-1; TRBD2 matches 9 bases. With 4 bases clipped from V and 5 bases from J, the junction kept 10 bases outside the gene matches. This CDR3 is 16 amino acids long. From germline, CDR1 is SGDLS and CDR2 YYNGEE. CDR3 region: CASSPWMTSGHNEQFF. The DNA for the CDR3 is TGTGCCAGCAGCCCCTGGATGACTAGCGGCCACAATGAGCAGTTCTTC. Looking up the rest from reference TRBV9 and TRBJ2-1 gives the full variable domain: DSGVTQTPKHLITATGQRVTLRCSPRSGDLSVYWYQQSLDQGLQFLIQYYNGEERAKGNILERFSAQQFPDLHSELNLSSLELGDSALYFCASSPWMTSGHNEQFFGPGTRLTVL.

The chain has TRBV20-1 and TRBJ1-5; a weak D match, TRBD1 (5 bases). The V and J ends lost 0 bases and 0 bases respectively, with 18 bases between them. Germline V CDR1 and CDR2: DFQATT, SNEGSKA (reference sequence). The CDR3 extends over 18 amino acids. In nucleotides, the CDR3 is TGCAGTGCTAGAGAGCCTGGTAGGGGCAGGTATAGCAATCAGCCCCAGCATTTT. The encoded protein is CSAREPGRGRYSNQPQHF.

The chain employs TRBV2 and TRBJ2-2; 10 bases align to TRBD2. V shed 6 bases, J shed 3 bases, and the junction held 4 bases outside the gene matches. The CDR3 is 15 residues long. In germline, CDR1 is SNHLY, CDR2 FYNNEI. Written as DNA, the CDR3 is TGTGCCAGCAGGGCGCTAGCGGGAGACACCGGGGAGCTGTTTTTT. As protein: CASRALAGDTGELFF.

In its sample, this clonotype was seen many times. The chain joins TRBV5-1 to TRBJ2-7; the match to TRBD1 covers 9 bases. The CDR3 covers 17 residues. Trimming took 4 bases from V and 2 from J; bases not matched to a gene: 13. Germline assignment: CDR1 SGHRS and CDR2 YFSETQ. CDR3 region: CASSLAWGQGKTYEQYF. CDR3 coding DNA: TGCGCCAGCAGCCTTGCATGGGGACAGGGAAAAACCTACGAGCAGTACTTC.

The CDR3 region is CASSLVLSGSASQFF. The DNA for the CDR3 is TGTGCCAGCAGCCTGGTTCTTAGCGGGTCCGCCTCCCAGTTCTTC. The V gene is TRBV7-3, the J gene TRBJ2-1, with 7 positions matching TRBD2. The CDR3 loop spans 15 amino acids. V gave up 5 bases and J gave up 13 bases; unmatched junction bases: 17. Germline V gene lookup returns CDR1 SGHTA and CDR2 FQGTGA.

The sample holds many counts of this clonotype. The chain carries TRBV7-2 and TRBJ2-1; 14 bases align to TRBD2. After removal of 1 base from V and 15 bases from J, the junction contained 8 bases not matched to a gene. Germline lookup yields CDR1 SGHTA and CDR2 FQGNSA. This CDR3 region has 15 residues. The CDR3 DNA sequence: TGTGCCAGCAGCTTAGTAGGGACTAGCGGGAGTGATGGGTTCTTC. Translating it yields CASSLVGTSGSDGFF.

V is TRBV29-1 and J is TRBJ2-2, with 8 nucleotides matching TRBD1. After removal of 7 bases from V and 0 bases from J, the junction contained 7 bases not matched to a gene. Germline CDR1 SQVTM, CDR2 ANQGSEA. This CDR3 is 15 amino acids long. The CDR3 region has the DNA TGCAGCGCCCTGGACAGGGTCTCGAACACCGGGGAGCTGTTTTTT. This gives the protein CSALDRVSNTGELFF.

The table lists this clonotype with a few counts. CDR3 protein: CASSSGLAASYNEQFF. The CDR3 DNA reads as TGCGCCAGCAGCTCCGGACTAGCGGCGTCCTACAATGAGCAGTTCTTC. The chain couples TRBV5-1 to TRBJ2-1; 10 bases are a match to TRBD2. The junction had 4 bases not matched to a gene; V was cut back by 3 bases and J by 1 base. CDR3 length: 16 amino acids. From germline, CDR1 is SGHRS and CDR2 YFSETQ.

This clonotype appeared a few times. This rearrangement joins TRBV5-5 to TRBJ2-5; TRBD1 matches at 9 bases. The CDR3 totals 14 residues. Trimming removed 3 bases from V and 4 bases from J; junction bases left unmatched: 4. In germline, CDR1 is SGHKS, CDR2 YYEKEE (reference sequence). CDR3 DNA sequence: TGTGCCAGCAGCTCGGACAGGGGTGGAGAGACCCAGTACTTC. This gives the protein CASSSDRGGETQYF.

This chain connects TRBV5-1 to TRBJ2-1, with 14 bases lining up with TRBD2. This CDR3 is built from 16 residues. Trimming removed 4 bases from V and 5 bases from J; junction bases left unmatched: 5. The germline V gene has CDR1 SGHRS and CDR2 YFSETQ. The DNA of the CDR3 is TGCGCCAGCAGCCCTGCGACTAGCGGGAGGGACAATGAGCAGTTCTTC. Amino acid sequence: CASSPATSGRDNEQFF.

This clonotype turned up a few times. The gene calls are TRBV6-5 and TRBJ2-2; tentative D call: TRBD2 (5 bases). The CDR3 is 14 residues long. Trimming shortened V by 2 bases and J by 5 bases, and 9 bases separated the two germline ends. Germline V gene data show CDR1 as MNHEY and CDR2 as SVGAGI. DNA of the CDR3: TGTGCCAGCAGTTACAGTCGAGGGACCGGGGAGCTGTTTTTT. It specifies CASSYSRGTGELFF.

This clonotype has a count of ten or more. The V and J genes are TRBV12-3 or TRBV12-4 and TRBJ2-2; a weak D match, TRBD2 (6 bases). The CDR3 contains 16 residues. V was clipped by 5 bases and J by 2 bases, with 15 bases between them. The DNA of the CDR3 is TGTGCCAGCAGTGAATACGGGAGCCCTAACACCGGGGAGCTGTTTTTT. Encoded protein: CASSEYGSPNTGELFF.

This clonotype was detected many times. V gene TRBV12-3 or TRBV12-4 combines with J gene TRBJ2-7; tentatively, D is TRBD1 (5 bases). The CDR3 totals 14 residues. Trimming removed 4 bases from V and 1 base from J, with 11 bases in between. This CDR3 is CASSSTARSYEQYF. CDR3 nucleotide sequence: TGTGCCAGCAGTTCGACAGCCAGATCCTACGAGCAGTACTTC.

This clonotype showed up just a few times. In nucleotides, the CDR3 is TGTGCCAGCAGCTTAGTATATCGGGTCGGGACAGGGATGGGCGAGCAGTACTTC. This gives the protein CASSLVYRVGTGMGEQYF. V gene TRBV11-1 combines with J gene TRBJ2-7, with 9 bases that match TRBD1. Germline CDR1 and CDR2: SGHAT and FQDESV (reference sequence). This CDR3 spans 18 amino acids. With 1 base clipped from V and 6 bases from J, the junction kept 16 bases outside the gene matches.

V gene TRBV3-1 combines with J gene TRBJ2-3, with D hard to call. CDR3 length: 15 amino acids. Trimming removed 0 bases at V and 2 bases at J, with 9 bases between. The germline V gene has CDR1 LGHDT and CDR2 YNNKEL (reference sequence). The CDR3 spells CASSQEIRPTDTQYF. The CDR3 nucleotides read TGTGCCAGCAGCCAAGAAATTCGCCCCACAGATACGCAGTATTTT.